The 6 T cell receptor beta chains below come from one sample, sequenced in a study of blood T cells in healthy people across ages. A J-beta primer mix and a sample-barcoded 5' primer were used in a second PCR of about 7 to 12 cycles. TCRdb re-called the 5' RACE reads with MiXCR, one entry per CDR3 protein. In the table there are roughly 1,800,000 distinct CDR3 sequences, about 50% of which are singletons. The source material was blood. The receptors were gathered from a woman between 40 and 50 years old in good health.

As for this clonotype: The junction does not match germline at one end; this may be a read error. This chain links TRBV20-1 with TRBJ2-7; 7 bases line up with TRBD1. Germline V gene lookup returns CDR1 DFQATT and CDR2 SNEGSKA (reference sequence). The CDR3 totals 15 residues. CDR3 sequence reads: CSAREQGRGTYERYF. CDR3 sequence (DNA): TGCAGTGCTAGAGAACAAGGCAGGGGGACCTACGAGCGGTACTTC.

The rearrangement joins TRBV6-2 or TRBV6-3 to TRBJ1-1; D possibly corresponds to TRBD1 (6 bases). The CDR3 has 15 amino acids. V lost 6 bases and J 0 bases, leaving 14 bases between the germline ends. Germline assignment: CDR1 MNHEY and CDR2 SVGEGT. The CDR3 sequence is CASRTPQGMNTEAFF. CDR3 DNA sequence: TGTGCCAGCAGGACGCCTCAGGGGATGAACACTGAAGCTTTCTTT.

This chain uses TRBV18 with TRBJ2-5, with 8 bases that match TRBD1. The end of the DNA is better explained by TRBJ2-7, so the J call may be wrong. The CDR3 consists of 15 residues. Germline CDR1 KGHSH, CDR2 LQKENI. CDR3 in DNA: TGTGCCAGCTCACGGACTTGGACAGGGAGCGACGAGCAGTACTTC. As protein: CASSRTWTGSDEQYF.

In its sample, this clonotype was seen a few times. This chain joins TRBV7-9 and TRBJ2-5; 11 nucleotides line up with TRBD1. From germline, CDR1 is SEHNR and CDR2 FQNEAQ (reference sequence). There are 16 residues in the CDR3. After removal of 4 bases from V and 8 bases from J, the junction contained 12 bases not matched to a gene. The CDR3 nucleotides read TGTGCCAGCAGCTCCCACCCGGGACAGGGGGACGACACCCAGTACTTC. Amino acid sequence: CASSSHPGQGDDTQYF.

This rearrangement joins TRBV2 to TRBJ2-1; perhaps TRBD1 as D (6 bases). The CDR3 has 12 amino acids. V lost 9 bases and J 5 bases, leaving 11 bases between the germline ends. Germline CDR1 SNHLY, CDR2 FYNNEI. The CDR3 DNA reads TGTGCCAGATACAGGGTTAACAATGAGCAGTTCTTC. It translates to CARYRVNNEQFF.

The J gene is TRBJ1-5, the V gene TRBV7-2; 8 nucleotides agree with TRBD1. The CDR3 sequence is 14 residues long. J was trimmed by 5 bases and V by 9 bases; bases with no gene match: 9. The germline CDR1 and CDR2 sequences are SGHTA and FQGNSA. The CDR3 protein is CASSPQGGDQPQHF. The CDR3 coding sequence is TGTGCCAGTAGCCCACAGGGGGGGGATCAGCCCCAGCATTTT.